This entry features one T cell receptor (beta chain) sequence. This sample is part of a study of blood T cell repertoires in COVID-19. Looking at the study overall: COVID-19 samples from acute and convalescent phases originated in the United States, Italy and Spain. In each case, the material was cDNA or gDNA derived from T cells, B-cell-depleted T cells, or PBMCs.

As handled by the study authors: Nucleated cell counts were estimated from reference gene primer amplification. Produced via immunoSEQ multiplex PCR; TCRdb's table is partial and in-frame only. The V and J calls and clone size are taken from that table; D and trimming were inferred from the DNA. The sample comprises approximately 120,000 clones, over 75% of which are singletons, and around 6.3% rests with the top ten. Trimming cost V 2 bases and J 5 bases; bases outside gene matches: 5. The length of the CDR3 is 16 residues. Per the germline V gene, CDR1 is MNHEY and CDR2 is SMNVEV (reference sequence).

The sequencing input was peripheral blood. The chain recombines TRBV27 with TRBJ1-6; 8 bases line up with TRBD1. The source of this sequence is an elderly man with active or convalescent COVID-19. The CDR3 region has the DNA TGTGCCAGCAGTTTACAAGGGACAGGCAATAATTCACCCCTCCACTTT. Amino acid sequence: CASSLQGTGNNSPLHF.